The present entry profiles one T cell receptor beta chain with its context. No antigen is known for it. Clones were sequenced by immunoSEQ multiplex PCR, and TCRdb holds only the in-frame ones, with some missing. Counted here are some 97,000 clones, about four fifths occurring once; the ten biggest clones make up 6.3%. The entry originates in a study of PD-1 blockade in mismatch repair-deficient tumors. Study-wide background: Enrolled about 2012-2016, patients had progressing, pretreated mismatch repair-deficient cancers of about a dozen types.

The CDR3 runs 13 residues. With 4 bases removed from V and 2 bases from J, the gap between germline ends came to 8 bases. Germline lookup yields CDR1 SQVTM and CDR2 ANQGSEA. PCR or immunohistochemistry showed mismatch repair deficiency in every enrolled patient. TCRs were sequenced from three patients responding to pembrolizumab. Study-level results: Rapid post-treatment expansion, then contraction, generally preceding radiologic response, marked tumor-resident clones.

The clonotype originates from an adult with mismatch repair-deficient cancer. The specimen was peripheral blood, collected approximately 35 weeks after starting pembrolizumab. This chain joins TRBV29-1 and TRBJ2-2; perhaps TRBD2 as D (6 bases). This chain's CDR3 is CSVADYNTGELFF. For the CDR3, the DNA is TGCAGCGTTGCGGACTACAACACCGGGGAGCTGTTTTTT.